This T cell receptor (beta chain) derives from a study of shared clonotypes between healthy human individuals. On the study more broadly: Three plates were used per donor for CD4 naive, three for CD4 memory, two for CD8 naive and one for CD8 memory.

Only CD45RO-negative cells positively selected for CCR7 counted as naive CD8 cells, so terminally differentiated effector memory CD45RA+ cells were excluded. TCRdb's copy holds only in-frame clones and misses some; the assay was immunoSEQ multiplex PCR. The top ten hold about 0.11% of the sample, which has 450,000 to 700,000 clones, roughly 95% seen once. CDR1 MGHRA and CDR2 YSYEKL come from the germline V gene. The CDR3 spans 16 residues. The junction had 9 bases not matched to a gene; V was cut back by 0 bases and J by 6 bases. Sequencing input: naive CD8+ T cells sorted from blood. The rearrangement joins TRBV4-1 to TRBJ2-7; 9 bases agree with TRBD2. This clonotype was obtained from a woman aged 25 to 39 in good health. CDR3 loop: CASSQEGVAGVSEQYF. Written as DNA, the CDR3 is TGCGCCAGCAGCCAAGAGGGGGTAGCGGGAGTATCCGAGCAGTACTTC.